The 11 T cell receptor beta chains presented below share a single source sample, sequenced in a study of cytomegalovirus exposure and HLA in healthy donors. PCR primers comprised 60 Vbeta and 13 Jbeta primers. Libraries were prepared by immunoSEQ multiplex PCR; TCRdb keeps only in-frame clonotypes and omits some of them. Here the sample spans about 150,000 clones, roughly 82% being singletons. Sequenced material: PBMCs. These receptors all stem from a man younger than 40 in good health and CMV-seropositive.

The V gene is TRBV9, the J gene TRBJ1-2; D is perhaps TRBD1 (5 bases). V was trimmed by 4 bases and J by 7 bases, leaving 14 bases between them. This CDR3 is built from 13 residues. Germline CDR1 SGDLS, CDR2 YYNGEE. Written as DNA, the CDR3 is TGTGCCAGCAGCACAGGCCAGGGCAGTGGCTACACCTTC. Translated: CASSTGQGSGYTF.

The chain joins TRBV29-1 to TRBJ2-1, with 7 positions matching TRBD2. The length of the CDR3 is 13 residues. V gave up 6 bases and J gave up 7 bases; unmatched junction bases: 9. Per germline, CDR1 SQVTM and CDR2 ANQGSEA. The CDR3 nucleotides read TGCAGCGTCTCGGGGGGACTTATAAATGAGCAGTTCTTC. As protein: CSVSGGLINEQFF.

The V and J genes are TRBV4-1 and TRBJ2-2; D not certain. Germline V gene lookup returns CDR1 MGHRA and CDR2 YSYEKL. V was trimmed by 2 bases and J by 1 base, leaving 11 bases between them. This CDR3 is built from 16 residues. The CDR3 sequence is CASSQRNTGNTGELFF. The CDR3 bases are TGCGCCAGCAGCCAAAGGAACACGGGGAACACCGGGGAGCTGTTTTTT.

The chain employs TRBV6-1 and TRBJ2-5; possibly TRBD1 for D (6 bases). Germline CDR1 reads MNHNS; CDR2 reads SASEGT. Trimming pared 8 bases from V and 3 bases from J, leaving 7 bases between. The CDR3 sequence is 11 residues long. This CDR3 reads CASGTKETQYF. CDR3 bases: TGTGCCAGCGGGACAAAAGAGACCCAGTACTTC.

This chain uses TRBV19 with TRBJ2-7; 14 bases map to TRBD2. CDR1 and CDR2 (germline): LNHDA, SQIVND (reference sequence). The V segment lost 4 bases and the J segment 4 bases; nucleotides outside the gene matches: 6. The CDR3 runs 16 residues. This CDR3 is CASSRGLAGDPYEQYF. The CDR3, as DNA: TGTGCCAGTAGTAGGGGACTAGCGGGGGATCCATACGAGCAGTACTTC. Together with reference TRBV19 and TRBJ2-7, the CDR3 gives the full variable domain: DGGITQSPKYLFRKEGQNVTLSCEQNLNHDAMYWYRQDPGQGLRLIYYSQIVNDFQKGDIAEGYSVSREKKESFPLTVTSAQKNPTAFYLCASSRGLAGDPYEQYFGPGTRLTVT.

This chain links TRBV5-1 with TRBJ2-6, with 9 nucleotides matching TRBD1. J lost 2 bases, V lost 4 bases, and 13 bases had no gene match. Germline V gene sequence: CDR1 SGHRS, CDR2 YFSETQ. The CDR3 consists of 19 residues. CDR3 sequence reads: CASSPDRGLAIPGANVLTF. The CDR3 coding sequence is TGCGCCAGCAGCCCAGACAGGGGGTTGGCTATTCCTGGGGCCAACGTCCTGACTTTC.

This chain uses TRBV6-5 with TRBJ2-7; 8 bases map to TRBD1. Trimming removed 7 bases from V and 6 bases from J; junction bases left unmatched: 11. Per the germline V gene, CDR1 is MNHEY and CDR2 is SVGAGI. CDR3 length: 14 amino acids. Written as DNA, the CDR3 is TGTGCCAGCACCCCAAGGACAGGGCCCTCCGAGCAGTACTTC. Translated: CASTPRTGPSEQYF.

The table lists this clone with a count of one. The V and J genes are TRBV7-6 and TRBJ2-3, with 9 positions matching TRBD1. This CDR3 region has 15 residues. The V and J ends lost 2 bases and 6 bases, in that order; junction bases with no gene match: 6. Germline CDR1 and CDR2: SGHVS and FNYEAQ. The CDR3 here is CASSLNTGGIDTQYF. CDR3 DNA sequence: TGTGCCAGCAGCTTAAATACAGGGGGCATCGATACGCAGTATTTT.

The chain joins TRBV7-2 to TRBJ2-1; 15 bases map to TRBD2. The CDR3 covers 15 residues. Losses at the gene ends were 5 bases for V and 8 bases for J; bases not matched to a gene: 4. The germline V gene has CDR1 SGHTA and CDR2 FQGNSA. Written as DNA, the CDR3 is TGTGCCAGCAGCACCGGACTAGCGGGGGGGCATGAGCAGTTCTTC. This sequence encodes CASSTGLAGGHEQFF.

The chain joins TRBV4-3 to TRBJ1-1, with 8 positions matching TRBD1. CDR1 and CDR2 from the germline V gene are LGHNA and YSLEER. Unmatched junction bases numbered 3, after V lost 0 bases and J lost 0 bases. The length of the CDR3 is 16 residues. DNA of the CDR3: TGCGCCAGCAGCCAAGAGGGGGACAGGTTGAACACTGAAGCTTTCTTT. Its translation is CASSQEGDRLNTEAFF.

J is TRBJ2-2 and V is TRBV5-4; 7 bases map to TRBD1. Trimming took 4 bases from V and 8 from J; bases not matched to a gene: 17. Germline assignment: CDR1 SGHNT and CDR2 YYREEE (reference sequence). The CDR3 spans 17 residues. In nucleotides, the CDR3 is TGTGCCAGCAGCCTGAGTTTCATAGGGACAGTAAAAGGGGAGCTGTTTTTT. Translating it yields CASSLSFIGTVKGELFF. The full variable domain, with the rest looked up from reference TRBV5-4 and TRBJ2-2, is ETGVTQSPTHLIKTRGQQVTLRCSSQSGHNTVSWYQQALGQGPQFIFQYYREEENGRGNFPPRFSGLQFPNYSSELNVNALELDDSALYLCASSLSFIGTVKGELFFGEGSRLTVL.